This record covers a single T cell receptor beta chain. TCRdb's table, derived via immunoSEQ multiplex PCR, lists solely in-frame clones and lacks some. The table has tens of thousands of clones, over 65% seen once. The record originates from a study of blood T cell repertoires in COVID-19. The sample comprised peripheral blood. This TCR came from a woman aged 55-75 years with acute or convalescent COVID-19.

This chain's CDR3 is CASSLGQSVYGYTF. The CDR3 bases are TGTGCCAGCAGCTTGGGACAGTCGGTCTATGGCTACACCTTC. The V gene is TRBV5-4, the J gene TRBJ1-2, with D maybe TRBD1 (5 bases). Per the germline V gene, CDR1 is SGHNT and CDR2 is YYREEE (reference sequence). The V gene lost 0 bases and the J gene lost 4 bases, with 10 bases spanning the gap. The CDR3 length is 14 residues.